These T cell receptor beta chains were read from a single sample in a study of technical replicates of blood from a handful of donors. Profiling relied on immunoSEQ multiplex PCR, and the TCRdb table lists in-frame clones only, not all of them. This sample yields 65,000 to 95,000 clones, of which 80% to 90% are seen a single time; about 5.1% belongs to the top ten. The sample consisted of PBMCs. These receptors were taken from a human donor in good health. Some clones in this sample may be carry-over from other donors' samples. Each CDR3 is given with its conserved first and last residue. The D gene is left open where the match is weak. The listing skips clone size in some rows; elsewhere it reads once, few, many or a size class.

length: 15; D: TRBD1; V: TRBV6-5; size: -; J: TRBJ1-3; DNA: TGTGCCAGCAGAAGGACAGGGGGCGCGGGAAACACCATATATTTT; CDR3: CASRRTGGAGNTIYF
length: 13; D: -; V: TRBV4-2; size: -; J: TRBJ1-2; DNA: TGTGCCAGCAGCCCCGGACTGTCCTATGGCTACACCTTC; CDR3: CASSPGLSYGYTF
length: 11; D: -; V: TRBV20-1; size: once; J: TRBJ1-2; DNA: TGCAGTGCTTCAGGGGACTATGGCTACACCTTC; CDR3: CSASGDYGYTF
length: 15; D: -; V: TRBV9; size: -; J: TRBJ2-4; DNA: TGTGCCAGCAGCGTAGGTAGCGGGGACAGAAACATTCAGTACTTC; CDR3: CASSVGSGDRNIQYF
length: 13; D: TRBD1; V: TRBV29-1; size: -; J: TRBJ2-7; DNA: TGCAGCGTGGACGGACAGGGAGGAAACGAGCAGTACTTC; CDR3: CSVDGQGGNEQYF
length: 18; D: -; V: TRBV15; size: -; J: TRBJ2-1; DNA: TGTGCCACCAGCAGAGATTTAGAAAAGTTAAGCACCTACAATGAGCAGTTCTTC; CDR3: CATSRDLEKLSTYNEQFF
length: 16; D: -; V: TRBV9; size: -; J: TRBJ2-7; DNA: TGTGCCAGCAGCGTAGAGCAAGCACCTAGTTCCTACGAGCAGTACTTC; CDR3: CASSVEQAPSSYEQYF
length: 17; D: TRBD2; V: TRBV7-8; size: -; J: TRBJ2-1; DNA: TGTGCCAGCAGCTGGCGTTGGGGGGGATCCCTACAGAATGAGCAGTTCTTC; CDR3: CASSWRWGGSLQNEQFF
length: 14; D: TRBD1; V: TRBV2; size: once; J: TRBJ1-1; DNA: TGTGCCAGCAGAAGGACAGGTATCCACACTGAAGCTTTCTTT; CDR3: CASRRTGIHTEAFF
length: 13; D: -; V: TRBV6-6; size: once; J: TRBJ2-3; DNA: TGTGCCAGCAGTTACGCAGGGTCAGATACGCAGTATTTT; CDR3: CASSYAGSDTQYF
length: 14; D: -; V: TRBV5-6; size: -; J: TRBJ2-3; DNA: TGTGCCAGCAGTGAGCGGGACAGGATTCATACGCAGTATTTT; CDR3: CASSERDRIHTQYF
length: 15; D: -; V: TRBV6-5; size: -; J: TRBJ1-2; DNA: TGTGCCAGCAGTTCACCCCAAATCGGGTCCCGGGGCTACACCTTC; CDR3: CASSSPQIGSRGYTF
length: 15; D: -; V: TRBV6-6; size: -; J: TRBJ1-1; DNA: TGTGCCAGCAGTTTGGGGACACTTCGGAACACTGAAGCTTTCTTT; CDR3: CASSLGTLRNTEAFF
length: 13; D: TRBD1; V: TRBV11-3; size: -; J: TRBJ2-5; DNA: TGTGCCAGCAGCAGGACAGGCCAAGAGACCCAGTACTTC; CDR3: CASSRTGQETQYF
length: 15; D: -; V: TRBV25-1; size: -; J: TRBJ2-7; DNA: TGTGCCAGCAGTGATAGCGGGACAGTGTTTTACGAGCAGTACTTC; CDR3: CASSDSGTVFYEQYF
length: 15; D: -; V: TRBV19; size: -; J: TRBJ1-2; DNA: TGTGCCAGTAGTATCGGCGGGGGCGCCGGCTATGGCTACACCTTC; CDR3: CASSIGGGAGYGYTF
length: 14; D: -; V: TRBV7-2; size: -; J: TRBJ1-2; DNA: TGTGCAGTCGGACCCCCCTTCAGGGGCTATGGCTACACCTTC; CDR3: CAVGPPFRGYGYTF
length: 11; D: -; V: TRBV20-1; size: -; J: TRBJ2-1; DNA: TGCAGTGCCCTTCGGGCGGACTCCCGATTCTTC; CDR3: CSALRADSRFF
length: 13; D: -; V: TRBV7-3; size: -; J: TRBJ1-6; DNA: TGTGCCAGCAGCTTAAAGGGGGATTCACCCCTCCACTTT; CDR3: CASSLKGDSPLHF
length: 16; D: TRBD1; V: TRBV4-2; size: -; J: TRBJ1-1; DNA: TGTGCCAGCAGCCAAGATCGGAACAGGGGGTACACTGAAGCTTTCTTT; CDR3: CASSQDRNRGYTEAFF
length: 13; D: TRBD2; V: TRBV7-3; size: -; J: TRBJ2-1; DNA: TGTGCCAGCAGCCCGGGGGGTTACAATGAGCAGTTCTTC; CDR3: CASSPGGYNEQFF
length: 12; D: -; V: TRBV9; size: -; J: TRBJ2-3; DNA: TGTGCCAGCAGCGTCGGGTCGGATACGCAGTATTTT; CDR3: CASSVGSDTQYF
length: 14; D: -; V: TRBV6-5; size: -; J: TRBJ1-4; DNA: TGTGCCAGCAGTAAACAGGAGGGGCTTTTGAAACTGTTTTTT; CDR3: CASSKQEGLLKLFF
length: 19; D: -; V: TRBV11-2; size: -; J: TRBJ2-3; DNA: TGTGCCAGCAGCTTAGCTTCGTTTCTGAGCGGAACCACCACAGATACGCAGTATTTT; CDR3: CASSLASFLSGTTTDTQYF
length: 14; D: -; V: TRBV29-1; size: once; J: TRBJ2-7; DNA: TGCAGCGCTAGAAGTTTGCCTCCTCGGGACGAGCAGTACTTC; CDR3: CSARSLPPRDEQYF
length: 14; D: TRBD1; V: TRBV7-2; size: -; J: TRBJ2-3; DNA: TGTGCCAGCAGCTTAAGGCAGGGGGTTGATACGCAGTATTTT; CDR3: CASSLRQGVDTQYF
length: 17; D: TRBD2; V: TRBV7-8; size: -; J: TRBJ2-2; DNA: TGTGCCAGCAGGTTCTCAGTACGGGAGGTTTTAACCGGGGAGCTGTTTTTT; CDR3: CASRFSVREVLTGELFF
length: 14; D: TRBD1; V: TRBV25-1; size: once; J: TRBJ1-2; DNA: TGTGCCAGCAGTGGCGGACAGGTTAACTATGGCTACACCTTC; CDR3: CASSGGQVNYGYTF
length: 16; D: -; V: TRBV28; size: -; J: TRBJ2-1; DNA: TGTGCCAGCAGTTTCGTTTTGGTGGGAGTAAACAATGAGCAGTTCTTC; CDR3: CASSFVLVGVNNEQFF
length: 16; D: TRBD2; V: TRBV2; size: -; J: TRBJ2-1; DNA: TGTGCCAGCACCCCAGCGGGACTAAACTCCTACAATGAGCAGTTCTTC; CDR3: CASTPAGLNSYNEQFF
length: 15; D: TRBD2; V: TRBV30; size: -; J: TRBJ2-7; DNA: TGTGCCTGGAGTGTACTCGGGGGGACGCCCTACGAGCAGTACTTC; CDR3: CAWSVLGGTPYEQYF